This T cell receptor (beta chain) was identified in a study of blood T cell repertoires in COVID-19. V was pared by 4 bases and J by 5 bases, with 11 bases between. Per the germline V gene, CDR1 is SEHNR and CDR2 is FQNEAQ (reference sequence). CDR3 length: 13 amino acids. As originally analysed: Researchers report that nucleated cell counts were estimated from reference gene primer amplification. Profiled with immunoSEQ multiplex PCR; TCRdb holds only in-frame clones, not every one. V and J calls and clone size are given by that table; D and trimming were obtained from the DNA. The sample has some 150,000 clones, about 84% seen once.

The genes are TRBV7-9 and TRBJ1-1, with D tentatively TRBD1 (5 bases). Sequences were obtained from peripheral blood. The receptor was isolated from a woman aged 50 to 60 with acute or convalescent COVID-19. The CDR3 nucleotides read TGTGCCAGCAGCTCCGACGGGGGTACTGAAGCTTTCTTT. It yields the protein CASSSDGGTEAFF.